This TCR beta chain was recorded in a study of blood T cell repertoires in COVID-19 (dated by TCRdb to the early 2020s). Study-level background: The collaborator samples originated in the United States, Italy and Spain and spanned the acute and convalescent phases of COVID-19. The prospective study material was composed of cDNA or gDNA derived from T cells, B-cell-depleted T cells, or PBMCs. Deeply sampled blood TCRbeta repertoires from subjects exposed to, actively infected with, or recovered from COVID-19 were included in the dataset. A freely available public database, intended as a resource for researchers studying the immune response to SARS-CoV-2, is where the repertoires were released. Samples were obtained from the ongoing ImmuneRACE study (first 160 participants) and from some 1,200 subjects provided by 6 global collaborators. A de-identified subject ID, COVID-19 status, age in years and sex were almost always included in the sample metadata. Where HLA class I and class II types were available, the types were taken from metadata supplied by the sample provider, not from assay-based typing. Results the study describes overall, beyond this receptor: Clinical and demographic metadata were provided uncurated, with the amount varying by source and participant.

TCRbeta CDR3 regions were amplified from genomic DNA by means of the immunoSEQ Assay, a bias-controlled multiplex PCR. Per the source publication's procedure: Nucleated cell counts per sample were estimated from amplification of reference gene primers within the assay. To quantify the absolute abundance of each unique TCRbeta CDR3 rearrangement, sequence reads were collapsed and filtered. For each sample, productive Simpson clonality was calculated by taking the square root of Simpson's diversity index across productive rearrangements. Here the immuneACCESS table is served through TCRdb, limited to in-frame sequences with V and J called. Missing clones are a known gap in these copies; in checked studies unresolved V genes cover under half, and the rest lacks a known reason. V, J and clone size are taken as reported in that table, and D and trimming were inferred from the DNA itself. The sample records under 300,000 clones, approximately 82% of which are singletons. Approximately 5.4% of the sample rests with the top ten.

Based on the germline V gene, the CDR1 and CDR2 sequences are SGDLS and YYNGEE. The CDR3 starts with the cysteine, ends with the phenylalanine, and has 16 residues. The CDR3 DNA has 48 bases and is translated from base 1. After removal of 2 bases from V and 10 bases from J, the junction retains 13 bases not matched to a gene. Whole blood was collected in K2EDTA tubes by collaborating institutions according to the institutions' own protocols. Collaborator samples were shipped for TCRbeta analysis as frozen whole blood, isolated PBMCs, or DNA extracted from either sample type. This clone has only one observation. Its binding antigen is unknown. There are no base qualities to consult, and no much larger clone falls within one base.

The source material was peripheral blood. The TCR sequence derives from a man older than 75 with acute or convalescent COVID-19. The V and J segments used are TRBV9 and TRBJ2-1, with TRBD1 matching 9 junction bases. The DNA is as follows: TGTGCCAGCAGCGTTACGGCCGGGACAGGGCGGCGGGAGCAGTTCTTC. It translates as CASSVTAGTGRREQFF. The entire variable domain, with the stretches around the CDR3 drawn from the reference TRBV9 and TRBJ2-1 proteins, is DSGVTQTPKHLITATGQRVTLRCSPRSGDLSVYWYQQSLDQGLQFLIQYYNGEERAKGNILERFSAQQFPDLHSELNLSSLELGDSALYFCASSVTAGTGRREQFFGPGTRLTVL.